This T cell receptor (beta chain) was recorded in a study of PD-1 blockade in classical Hodgkin lymphoma. Sequenced by immunoSEQ multiplex PCR; TCRdb stores in-frame clones only, minus some. The sample has about 22,000 clones; 70% to 80% are singletons. This clone has a handful of counts. With no exception, relapse followed autologous stem cell transplantation in all patients, and brentuximab vedotin exposure varied. This CDR3 spans 15 amino acids. The germline V gene encodes CDR1 SGHDN and CDR2 FVKESK. Trimming shortened V by 1 base and J by 8 bases, and 15 bases separated the two germline ends. The source is a human donor with classical Hodgkin lymphoma. This chain connects TRBV14 to TRBJ2-1; D might be TRBD1 or TRBD2, each matching 5 bases. The sequences come from peripheral blood mononuclear cells (PBMCs), collected at baseline. The CDR3 DNA is TGTGCCAGCAGCCAAGGCGACAGCGGTTGGGATGAGCAGTTCTTC. It translates to CASSQGDSGWDEQFF.